The sequence of this TCR beta chain was determined in a study of blood T cell repertoires in COVID-19 (dated by TCRdb to the early 2020s). Some background on the complete study: Samples covering the acute and convalescent phases of COVID-19 were provided by collaborators in the United States, Italy and Spain. The material from the prospective study consisted of cDNA or gDNA derived from T cells, B-cell-depleted T cells, or PBMCs. Deeply sampled blood TCRbeta repertoires from subjects exposed to, actively infected with, or recovered from COVID-19 were included in the dataset. A freely available public database, intended as a resource for researchers studying the immune response to SARS-CoV-2, is where the repertoires were released. Samples came from the ongoing ImmuneRACE study (first 160 participants) plus 1,254 subjects from 6 global collaborators. A de-identified subject ID, COVID-19 status, age in years and sex were almost always included in the sample metadata. Where available, HLA class I and class II types were obtained from metadata supplied by the sample provider rather than from assay-based typing. The research as a whole found: How much clinical and demographic metadata was included differed by source and by participant, and the metadata was provided uncurated.

Whole blood was collected in K2EDTA tubes by collaborating institutions according to the institutions' own protocols. For TCRbeta analysis, collaborator samples were shipped as frozen whole blood, as isolated PBMCs, or as DNA extracted from either sample type. Comment on this clone: The antigen it recognizes is unknown. No per-base quality is available; no much larger clone lies one base away.

TCRbeta CDR3 regions were amplified from genomic DNA using the immunoSEQ Assay, a bias-controlled multiplex PCR. From the authors' description of their analysis: The number of nucleated cells in each sample was estimated by amplification of reference gene primers within the assay. To quantify the absolute abundance of each unique TCRbeta CDR3 rearrangement, sequence reads were collapsed and filtered. Productive Simpson clonality was computed per sample as the square root of Simpson's diversity index over productive rearrangements. This immuneACCESS table, as held by TCRdb, lists in-frame sequences with V and J called but not all clones. Of the missing ones, under half trace to an unresolved V gene in checked studies; the others have no known cause. That table is the source of V, J and clone size, and D and trimming were worked out from the DNA. In this sample the table shows around 190,000 clones, 70% to 80% of which occur a single time. The ten largest clones take up over 10% of the sample.

The germline V gene encodes CDR1 SGHKS and CDR2 YYEKEE (reference sequence). Germline trimming amounts to 3 bases on V and 6 bases on J, with 10 as the count of junction bases outside the gene matches. The CDR3 sequence holds 17 residues, the cysteine and phenylalanine included. Kept here is only the CDR3 DNA, which spans 51 bases and is read in frame from base 1. What was sequenced was peripheral blood. Recombination linked TRBV5-5 to TRBJ1-4; 11 bases in between match TRBD1. The source of this sequence is a woman in her forties or fifties with acute or convalescent COVID-19. This receptor carries the CDR3 CASSYGQGAQYDEKLFF. Read as DNA, the sequence is TGTGCCAGCAGCTACGGACAGGGGGCGCAGTATGATGAAAAACTGTTTTTT.